The subject of this entry is one TCR beta chain. This clone occurred a few times. There is no known antigen for this receptor. No clone much larger than this one lies a single base away; base qualities are absent. Its CDR3 holds 14 amino acids, cysteine through phenylalanine. Only CDR3 DNA is held: 42 bases, read in frame from base 1. A distance of 10 bases separates the germline ends of V and J, which lose 0 bases and 3 bases respectively. As encoded in the germline V gene, CDR1 is SQVTM while CDR2 is ANQGSEA. The entire amount of isolated RNA was reverse transcribed using the High Capacity cDNA Reverse Transcription Kit, so the sequenced TCRB transcripts were expressed ones. Deep immunoSEQ sequencing was performed on naive, central memory and regulatory T cell samples, with an average of roughly 3.6 million total reads per sample. After sorted cells were lysed in RLT buffer, RNA was extracted with DNase-treated RNeasy Micro or Mini kits, with the choice depending on cell number. To prevent cross-contamination, each cell subset was processed individually, whereas patient and healthy donor samples were processed jointly. TCRB sequences were amplified from cDNA with the immunoSEQ multiplex PCR, producing 87-bp fragments spanning the CDR3 region. Amplicons were sequenced on the Illumina HiSeq platform. In the authors' own workflow: PCR bias was computationally corrected using synthetic template baselines, reads within Hamming distance 2 were collapsed, and singletons that could not be merged were discarded. Reads were aligned against IMGT so that V, D and J genes, CDR3 length and insertions or deletions at six rearrangement sites could be assigned. Within each subset, clonotype counts were normalized to sorted cell number, after which true diversity and Gini coefficients were computed with the tcR R package. The overlap coefficient, calculated on TCRB nucleotide sequences, was used to measure repertoire sharing. As a proxy for the pre-selection repertoire, out-of-frame TCRB sequences from naive cells were analyzed. TCRdb obtained this table from immuneACCESS and retained in-frame rearrangements with V and J assigned. These tables miss some clones; where compared with another copy, unresolved V genes account for less than half of the shortfall, and the remainder is unexplained. Clonal size and the V and J genes are those of that table, whereas D and trimming came from the DNA. The table for this sample lists around 250,000 clones; around 13% of them were counted only once. The top ten constitute 0.015% to 0.02% of the sample.

From each donor, a single peripheral blood sample of 95 to 150 mL on average was drawn into heparinised tubes. A BD FACSAria II was used to sort naive, central memory, regulatory and stem cell-like memory CD4+ T cells with a panel that included CD45RO, CCR7, CD25, CD127, CD95 and CD27. Every sorted population had a purity above 98%. PBMCs were isolated immediately by Lymphoprep density gradient centrifugation and stained directly without culture. So that batch effects would be minimized, each experiment stained and sorted samples in pairs, pairing one healthy donor with one patient. This entry belongs to a study of beta chain features in type 1 diabetes listed by TCRdb under 2018. About the study as a whole: Patients and healthy donors did not differ in mean age, gender distribution, total cell number or subset yield. Regulatory and stem cell-like memory subsets were isolated from only 8 patients and roughly eight healthy donors, whereas naive and central memory subsets came from all 30 or so donors. The study compared the TCRB repertoires of sorted circulating CD4+ T cell subsets in recently diagnosed type 1 diabetes patients with those in matched healthy donors. A total of about 100 million sorted cells were examined across all samples, and RNA yield correlated strongly with the number of cells per subset.

Findings and caveats that apply to the study as a whole: Sequencing cDNA rather than genomic DNA could over-represent highly expressing activated cells, although activation and CD3 levels did not differ between groups. Because the HLA sub-analyses included only small numbers of individuals, any influence of HLA type on TCRB rearrangement was left unresolved. PCR may preferentially amplify shorter templates, but because patient and control samples were amplified and corrected together, any resulting skew would affect both groups equally. A moderate but significant shortening of TCRB CDR3 length was observed in type 1 diabetes patients in all four CD4+ subsets. Patients with type 1 diabetes made fewer insertions and deleted more nucleotides at VDJ recombination sites, implying thymic rearrangement abnormalities. Naive, central memory and regulatory TCRB repertoires appeared to be more similar among patients than among healthy donors.

The rearranged chain carries TRBV29-1 and TRBJ2-3; TRBD2 is perhaps the D gene, given 6 matching bases. The TCR sequence derives from a young man with type 1 diabetes. Sample: naive CD4+ T cells from blood. What this sample's cell subset or site label stands for: true naive CD4+ T cells. The nucleotides read TGCAGCGTTGAAGAGCGGGACGGGACAGATACGCAGTATTTT. This gives the protein CSVEERDGTDTQYF.